Below are 27 T cell receptor beta chains sequenced from a single sample in a study of cytomegalovirus exposure and HLA in healthy donors. The PCR ran on 60 Vbeta and 13 Jbeta primers. TCRdb's copy holds only in-frame clones and misses some; the assay was immunoSEQ multiplex PCR. The table records about 180,000 clones, 76% of them present only once. Specimen: PBMCs. These receptors were collected from a man aged 18 to 30 in good health and CMV-seronegative.

This clone appeared once. V usage is TRBV6-5 and J usage is TRBJ2-1; D is perhaps TRBD1 (6 bases). The CDR3 consists of 11 residues. Germline values: CDR1 MNHEY, CDR2 SVGAGI. Trimming removed 5 bases at V and 14 bases at J, with 13 bases between. CDR3 nucleotides: TGTGCCAGCAGTCCAGGGGTCCGGAAGTTCTTC. It codes for CASSPGVRKFF.

The gene calls are TRBV5-1 and TRBJ2-1, with TRBD2 matching 12 bases. J lost 9 bases, V lost 2 bases, and 9 bases had no gene match. This CDR3 region has 16 residues. Germline lookup yields CDR1 SGHRS and CDR2 YFSETQ. This CDR3 is CASSFPLAGGLGEQFF. CDR3 nucleotides: TGCGCCAGCAGCTTCCCCCTAGCGGGAGGGCTCGGTGAGCAGTTCTTC.

CDR3 protein: CASSLDSRGEQYF. CDR3 coding DNA: TGTGCCAGCAGCTTAGACTCCCGAGGCGAGCAGTACTTC. The gene calls are TRBV7-6 and TRBJ2-7; no clear D gene. The CDR3 has 13 amino acids. In germline, CDR1 is SGHVS, CDR2 FNYEAQ. Between the trimmed V and J ends, which lost 1 base and 6 bases, there was a span of 10 bases.

The genes are TRBV6-1 and TRBJ2-1; TRBD2 aligns across 12 bases. Germline lookup yields CDR1 MNHNS and CDR2 SASEGT. This CDR3 region has 15 residues. The trim removed 7 bases at V and 7 bases at J, leaving 8 bases unmatched. CDR3 nucleotide sequence: TGTGCCAGCACTCTGACTAGCGGGAGAGGAAATGAGCAGTTCTTC. This encodes CASTLTSGRGNEQFF.

This rearrangement joins TRBV30 to TRBJ1-6; tentatively, D is TRBD1 (6 bases). Germline V gene sequence: CDR1 GTSNPN, CDR2 SVGIG (reference sequence). This CDR3 spans 15 amino acids. With 8 bases removed from V and 5 bases from J, the gap between germline ends came to 19 bases. This CDR3 is CAATGLAFDNSPLHF. In DNA form, the CDR3 reads TGTGCCGCTACAGGGTTGGCCTTCGATAATTCACCCCTCCACTTT.

V and J are TRBV7-6 and TRBJ1-3; D is perhaps TRBD1 (5 bases). The CDR3 runs 13 residues. V lost 5 bases and J 4 bases, leaving 9 bases between the germline ends. Per the germline V gene, CDR1 is SGHVS and CDR2 is FNYEAQ. CDR3 sequence reads: CASSAGLGNTIYF. The CDR3 DNA follows: TGTGCCAGCAGCGCAGGGCTAGGAAACACCATATATTTT.

CDR3 nucleotide sequence: TGTGCCAGCAGCTTGGCAGGGTTAAATGAGCAGTTCTTC. This sequence encodes CASSLAGLNEQFF. The V call is TRBV5-6, the J call TRBJ2-1, with D perhaps TRBD1 (5 bases). Per the germline V gene, CDR1 is SGHDT and CDR2 is YYEEEE. With 0 bases removed from V and 7 bases from J, the gap between germline ends came to 8 bases. The CDR3 has 13 amino acids.

The chain joins TRBV7-9 to TRBJ1-3, with a weak D call TRBD1 (6 bases). The CDR3 spans 16 residues. CDR1 and CDR2 from the germline V gene are SEHNR and FQNEAQ (reference sequence). V was pared by 2 bases and J by 4 bases, with 15 bases between. The CDR3 sequence: CASSLTGGGGGNTIYF. CDR3 sequence (DNA): TGTGCCAGCAGCTTAACGGGAGGGGGAGGAGGAAACACCATATATTTT. Together with reference TRBV7-9 and TRBJ1-3, the CDR3 gives the full variable domain: DTGVSQNPRHKITKRGQNVTFRCDPISEHNRLYWYRQTLGQGPEFLTYFQNEAQLEKSRLLSDRFSAERPKGSFSTLEIQRTEQGDSAMYLCASSLTGGGGGNTIYFGEGSWLTVV.

V usage is TRBV4-1 and J usage is TRBJ1-6, with D possibly being TRBD1 (5 bases). There are 20 residues in the CDR3. Germline V gene lookup returns CDR1 MGHRA and CDR2 YSYEKL. Deletions cut 3 bases from V and 0 bases from J, with 21 bases between. In nucleotides, the CDR3 is TGCGCCAGCAGCCATCAAATCGTGGGACGGACTAGCTCCTATAATTCACCCCTCCACTTT. It translates to CASSHQIVGRTSSYNSPLHF.

J is TRBJ1-2 and V is TRBV28; D is perhaps TRBD1 (5 bases). The length of the CDR3 is 15 residues. V was clipped by 3 bases and J by 4 bases, with 15 bases between them. Germline lookup yields CDR1 MDHEN and CDR2 SYDVKM. In DNA form, the CDR3 reads TGTGCCAGCAGTTTGGGGCTTCTTTCCGTCTATGGCTACACCTTC. Its protein is CASSLGLLSVYGYTF.

The rearrangement joins TRBV9 to TRBJ1-4; tentatively, D is TRBD1 (5 bases). The germline CDR1 and CDR2 sequences are SGDLS and YYNGEE. Trimming left V 3 bases short and J 11 bases short, with 20 bases between. This CDR3 is built from 15 residues. The CDR3 coding sequence is TGTGCCAGCAGCGCGGACACTGGTCGGTACGGGAAACTGTTTTTT. It codes for CASSADTGRYGKLFF. Filled out from reference TRBV9 and TRBJ1-4, the complete variable domain reads DSGVTQTPKHLITATGQRVTLRCSPRSGDLSVYWYQQSLDQGLQFLIQYYNGEERAKGNILERFSAQQFPDLHSELNLSSLELGDSALYFCASSADTGRYGKLFFGSGTQLSVL.

This clone came up a few times. This sequence joins TRBV5-6 and TRBJ1-1, with D possibly being TRBD1 (5 bases). The V and J ends lost 1 base and 1 base respectively, with 17 bases between them. Germline V gene data show CDR1 as SGHDT and CDR2 as YYEEEE. This CDR3 region has 17 residues. The CDR3 is CASSLPGTPRGNTEAFF. The CDR3 DNA is TGTGCCAGCAGCTTGCCCGGGACCCCGCGGGGGAACACTGAAGCTTTCTTT.

V is TRBV5-1 and J is TRBJ1-5; maybe TRBD1 (6 bases). Germline V gives CDR1 SGHRS, CDR2 YFSETQ. This CDR3 contains 15 residues. V lost 0 bases, J lost 2 bases, and 9 bases lay in between. For the CDR3, the DNA is TGCGCCAGCAGCTTGGAAGGGGGACGCAATCAGCCCCAGCATTTT. Its protein product is CASSLEGGRNQPQHF. The variable domain in full, completed from reference TRBV5-1 and TRBJ1-5, reads KAGVTQTPRYLIKTRGQQVTLSCSPISGHRSVSWYQQTPGQGLQFLFEYFSETQRNKGNFPGRFSGRQFSNSRSEMNVSTLELGDSALYLCASSLEGGRNQPQHFGDGTRLSIL.

The chain recombines TRBV30 with TRBJ1-3; D gene unclear. The germline V and J ends were trimmed by 0 bases and 8 bases, with 5 bases remaining between them. This CDR3 is 11 amino acids long. Germline CDR1 reads GTSNPN; CDR2 reads SVGIG (reference sequence). Written as DNA, the CDR3 is TGTGCCTGGAGTGTACGGTACACCATATATTTT. Its protein is CAWSVRYTIYF.

This clone was observed a handful of times. The chain has TRBV5-6 and TRBJ1-4; D remains ambiguous. This CDR3 contains 15 residues. Per the germline V gene, CDR1 is SGHDT and CDR2 is YYEEEE. V dropped 2 bases and J dropped 5 bases, with 13 bases sitting between them. The CDR3: CASSLPGITNEKLFF. The CDR3 region has the DNA TGTGCCAGCAGCTTACCGGGGATTACAAATGAAAAACTGTTTTTT.

About this clone itself: Other nucleotide sequences in the sample specify the same CDR3. The genes are TRBV19 and TRBJ2-5, with D uncertain. The CDR3 has 13 residues. CDR1 is LNHDA and CDR2 is SQIVND in the germline V gene (reference sequence). With 3 bases removed from V and 1 base from J, the gap between germline ends came to 6 bases. The CDR3 is CASSIGSQETQYF. The DNA of the CDR3 is TGTGCCAGTAGTATTGGCTCCCAAGAGACCCAGTACTTC.

This sequence joins TRBV27 and TRBJ1-3; the D is unclear. Trimming stripped 3 bases from V and 2 bases from J, with 5 bases between. The CDR3 sequence is 13 residues long. The germline V gene encodes CDR1 MNHEY and CDR2 SMNVEV (reference sequence). CDR3 amino acids: CASSLQAGNTIYF. The CDR3 DNA sequence: TGTGCCAGCAGTTTGCAGGCTGGAAACACCATATATTTT.

The chain joins TRBV7-9 to TRBJ2-3; possible D gene TRBD1, 6 bases. The germline V gene has CDR1 SEHNR and CDR2 FQNEAQ (reference sequence). There are 15 residues in the CDR3. With 9 bases removed from V and 3 bases from J, the gap between germline ends came to 19 bases. CDR3 loop: CASTGVAGETDTQYF. The CDR3 bases are TGTGCCAGTACCGGTGTGGCAGGGGAAACAGATACGCAGTATTTT.

V and J are TRBV2 and TRBJ2-7; D is possibly TRBD1 (5 bases). V lost 8 bases, J lost 7 bases, and 21 bases lay in between. CDR1 SNHLY and CDR2 FYNNEI come from the germline V gene. The CDR3 loop spans 14 amino acids. This CDR3 is CASQLETGLVEQYF. The CDR3 DNA sequence: TGTGCCAGCCAATTAGAAACAGGTCTGGTGGAGCAGTACTTC.

This clone was detected only a few times. The rearrangement links TRBV27 to TRBJ1-1; 12 bases match TRBD1. Germline CDR1 reads MNHEY; CDR2 reads SMNVEV (reference sequence). CDR3 size: 15 residues. V shed 6 bases and J 5 bases; nucleotides not matched to a gene: 7. The CDR3 loop reads CASRSQGQGATEAFF. For the CDR3, the DNA is TGTGCCAGCAGATCCCAGGGACAGGGGGCTACTGAAGCTTTCTTT.

CDR3 loop: CASSLYTAESTDTQYF. CDR3 bases: TGTGCCAGCAGTTTATATACAGCGGAAAGCACAGATACGCAGTATTTT. The chain combines TRBV27 with TRBJ2-3; the D gene is possibly TRBD2 (5 bases). From germline, CDR1 is MNHEY and CDR2 SMNVEV (reference sequence). The V end lost 1 base, the J end lost 0 bases, and 11 bases lay between the germline ends. The CDR3 runs 16 residues.

The J gene is TRBJ1-5, the V gene TRBV6-1, with D perhaps matching TRBD1 (6 bases). V shed 4 bases and J shed 6 bases, with 13 bases lying between them. The germline V gene has CDR1 MNHNS and CDR2 SASEGT. The CDR3 covers 14 residues. The DNA of the CDR3 is TGTGCCAGCAGTGCGGGGAGGGGGGGTCAGCCCCAGCATTTT. It codes for CASSAGRGGQPQHF.

As DNA, the CDR3 is TGTGCCAGCAGCTTAATCGGTCGGTCCGCGGGACCCATATCGGCAGAAGCTTTCTTT. Translating gives CASSLIGRSAGPISAEAFF. The chain uses TRBV7-3 and TRBJ1-1; the D gene is possibly TRBD1 (5 bases). The CDR3 has 19 residues. V lost 1 base and J lost 8, with 29 bases in between. Germline-derived CDR1 and CDR2 are SGHTA and FQGTGA.

The chain carries TRBV6-1 and TRBJ2-5, with TRBD1 matching over 8 bases. The CDR3 totals 16 residues. Unmatched junction bases numbered 6, after V lost 3 bases and J lost 0 bases. Looked up from germline, CDR1 is MNHNS and CDR2 is SASEGT. The CDR3 here is CASSDPNRGYQETQYF. The CDR3 DNA sequence: TGTGCCAGCAGTGATCCGAACAGGGGGTACCAAGAGACCCAGTACTTC.

This chain joins TRBV6-1 and TRBJ1-2; D gene ambiguous. Trimming removed 2 bases from V and 5 bases from J, with 15 bases in between. Germline V gene lookup returns CDR1 MNHNS and CDR2 SASEGT. This CDR3 region has 15 residues. The CDR3 DNA is TGTGCCAGCAGTGAAACTGTATACAGCGGATATGGCTACACCTTC. It encodes CASSETVYSGYGYTF.

The chain is built from TRBV4-1 and TRBJ1-5, with 9 bases matching TRBD1. The CDR3 has 15 residues. V lost 3 bases and J lost 6; bases outside the gene matches: 6. CDR1 is MGHRA, CDR2 YSYEKL, per germline. In DNA, the CDR3 is TGCGCCAGCAGCCAGGAACAGGGGGCGGCTCAGCCCCAGCATTTT. Its translation: CASSQEQGAAQPQHF.

The chain has TRBV29-1 and TRBJ2-1; unclear D gene. The CDR3 spans 12 residues. Germline assignment: CDR1 SQVTM and CDR2 ANQGSEA. Between the trimmed V and J ends, which lost 4 bases and 5 bases, there was a span of 9 bases. The chain's CDR3 is CSVGGLDNEQFF. The CDR3 DNA follows: TGCAGCGTTGGAGGTTTAGACAATGAGCAGTTCTTC.